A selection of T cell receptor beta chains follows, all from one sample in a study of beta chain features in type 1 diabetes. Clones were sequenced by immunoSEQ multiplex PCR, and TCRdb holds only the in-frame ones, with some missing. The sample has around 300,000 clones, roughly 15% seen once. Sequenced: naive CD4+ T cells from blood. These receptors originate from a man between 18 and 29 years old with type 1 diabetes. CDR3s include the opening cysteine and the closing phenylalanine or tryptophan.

CDR3 protein: CAWSVGQGPQHF; V gene: TRBV30; J gene: TRBJ1-5
CDR3 protein: CASGGERGNIQYF; V gene: TRBV5-1; J gene: TRBJ2-4
CDR3 protein: CASSRGTSVLGETQYF; V gene: TRBV27; J gene: TRBJ2-5
CDR3 protein: CASSGWSGAFF; V gene: TRBV27; J gene: TRBJ1-1
CDR3 protein: CASSLSGGDYGYTF; V gene: TRBV28; J gene: TRBJ1-2
CDR3 protein: CATSRDTSSYNEQFF; V gene: TRBV15; J gene: TRBJ2-1
CDR3 protein: CASSWKTSGIETQYF; V gene: TRBV5-1; J gene: TRBJ2-5
CDR3 protein: CASRLEGYTF; V gene: TRBV28; J gene: TRBJ1-2
CDR3 protein: CASSESTGGANVLTF; V gene: TRBV7-9; J gene: TRBJ2-6
CDR3 protein: CSVRETSSYEQYF; V gene: TRBV29-1; J gene: TRBJ2-7
CDR3 protein: CASTWPGESSPLHF; V gene: TRBV28; J gene: TRBJ1-6
CDR3 protein: CSPITKYEQYF; V gene: TRBV20-1; J gene: TRBJ2-7
CDR3 protein: CASSRGTALEYGYTF; V gene: TRBV6-5; J gene: TRBJ1-2
CDR3 protein: CASGRDYNTGELFF; V gene: TRBV5-6; J gene: TRBJ2-2
CDR3 protein: CASSPRGASTDTQYF; V gene: TRBV6-5; J gene: TRBJ2-3
CDR3 protein: CASSSSGYTGELFF; V gene: TRBV7-2; J gene: TRBJ2-2
CDR3 protein: CASSFTWTSGGMKTQYF; V gene: TRBV28; J gene: TRBJ2-5